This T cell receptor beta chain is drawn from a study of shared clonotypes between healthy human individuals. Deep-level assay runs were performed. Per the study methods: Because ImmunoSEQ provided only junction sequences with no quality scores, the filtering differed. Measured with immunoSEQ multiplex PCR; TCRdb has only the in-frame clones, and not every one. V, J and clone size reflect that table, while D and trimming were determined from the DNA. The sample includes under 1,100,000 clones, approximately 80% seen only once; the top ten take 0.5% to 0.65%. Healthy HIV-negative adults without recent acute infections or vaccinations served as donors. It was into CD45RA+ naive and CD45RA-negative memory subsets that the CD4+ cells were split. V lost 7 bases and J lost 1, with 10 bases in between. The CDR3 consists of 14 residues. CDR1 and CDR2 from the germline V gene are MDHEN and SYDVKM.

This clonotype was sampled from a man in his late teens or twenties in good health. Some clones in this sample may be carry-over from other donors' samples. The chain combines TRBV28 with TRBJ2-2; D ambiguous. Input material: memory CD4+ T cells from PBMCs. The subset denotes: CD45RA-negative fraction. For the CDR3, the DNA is TGTGCCAGCAAGAGGCAGAAGAACACCGGGGAGCTGTTTTTT. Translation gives CASKRQKNTGELFF.